These 9 T cell receptor beta chains originate from one sample sequenced in a study of T cell responses to AZD1222 COVID-19 vaccine. The table came from immunoSEQ multiplex PCR; TCRdb's copy has only in-frame clones and leaves some out. The sample shows some 100,000 clones, around 84% of them seen only once. Source: peripheral blood, taken 28 days after the second AZD1222 dose. The receptors were gathered from an adult who received the AZD1222 COVID-19 vaccine.

This clone has a single count. The chain has TRBV29-1 and TRBJ1-2; weak D call: TRBD1 (6 bases). The CDR3 has 13 residues. V shed 8 bases and J shed 6 bases, with 19 bases lying between them. Germline CDR1 SQVTM, CDR2 ANQGSEA. DNA of the CDR3: TGCAGCTTCCGGGACACCCGGAGAAATGGCTACACCTTC. Translation gives CSFRDTRRNGYTF.

This sequence joins TRBV7-8 and TRBJ2-1; perhaps TRBD2 as D (5 bases). Germline lookup yields CDR1 SGHVS and CDR2 FQNEAQ. This CDR3 has 13 residues. V lost 7 bases and J lost 7, with 14 bases in between. This CDR3 is CASTLQEGNEQFF. In DNA form, the CDR3 reads TGTGCCAGCACACTTCAAGAGGGTAATGAGCAGTTCTTC.

This clone has just a few counts. The DNA for the CDR3 is TGTGCCAGCAGCGTAGGGACAGACTATGGCTACACCTTC. Protein: CASSVGTDYGYTF. V and J are TRBV9 and TRBJ1-2, with D possibly matching TRBD1 (6 bases). CDR1 is SGDLS, CDR2 YYNGEE, per germline. CDR3 length: 13 residues. With 0 bases removed from V and 3 bases from J, the gap between germline ends came to 6 bases.

V and J are TRBV3-1 (or the pseudogene TRBV3-2) and TRBJ2-3; the D gene is possibly TRBD1 (6 bases). Germline lookup yields CDR1 LGHDT and CDR2 YNNKEL (reference sequence). The CDR3 has 15 amino acids. V lost 1 base and J 6 bases, leaving 14 bases between the germline ends. The chain's CDR3 is CASSQVFRGVDTQYF. The DNA of the CDR3 is TGTGCCAGCAGCCAAGTGTTCAGGGGCGTCGATACGCAGTATTTT.

The gene calls are TRBV12-3 or TRBV12-4 and TRBJ2-7; unclear D gene. V was clipped by 6 bases and J by 6 bases, with 12 bases between them. CDR3 size: 12 residues. CDR3 in amino acids: CASSIQLGEQYF. In nucleotides, the CDR3 is TGTGCCAGCAGCATACAACTGGGCGAGCAGTACTTC.

The sample holds a few counts of this clone. The CDR3 sequence is CASSTPGQFWGYTF. The DNA of the CDR3 is TGTGCCAGCAGCACTCCGGGACAGTTTTGGGGCTACACCTTC. V usage is TRBV7-2 and J usage is TRBJ1-2; 7 positions match TRBD1. Germline CDR1 reads SGHTA; CDR2 reads FQGNSA. Germline trimming cut 5 bases from V and 8 bases from J; bases unmatched to any gene: 11. This CDR3 contains 14 residues.

This chain links TRBV24-1 with TRBJ2-1; the D is unclear. Trimming took 6 bases from V and 2 from J, leaving 7 bases between them. The CDR3 runs 13 residues. Germline V gene data show CDR1 as KGHDR and CDR2 as SFDVKD. The CDR3 loop reads CATSIATYNEQFF. Written as DNA, the CDR3 is TGTGCCACCAGTATCGCCACCTACAATGAGCAGTTCTTC.

The rearrangement joins TRBV7-2 to TRBJ1-1; D is uncertain. This CDR3 region has 14 residues. Trimming removed 1 base at V and 5 bases at J, with 11 bases between. CDR1 and CDR2 (germline): SGHTA, FQGNSA. Here the CDR3 reads CASSLEVVWTEAFF. CDR3 in DNA: TGTGCCAGCAGCTTAGAGGTGGTGTGGACTGAAGCTTTCTTT.

The chain has TRBV6-1 and TRBJ1-2; D remains unclear. Trimming cost V 2 bases and J 4 bases, with 8 bases left between them. The CDR3 length is 13 residues. Germline CDR1 reads MNHNS; CDR2 reads SASEGT. The CDR3 bases are TGTGCCAGCAGTGAATCAGACCTCTATGGCTACACCTTC. Translated: CASSESDLYGYTF.